The next 21 T cell receptor beta chains were all read from a single sample in a study of cytomegalovirus exposure and HLA in healthy donors. The PCR was carried out with 60 Vbeta primers and 13 Jbeta primers. The method was immunoSEQ multiplex PCR; TCRdb's version includes in-frame clones alone and lacks a portion of them. The sample's table shows 200,000 to 250,000 clones. What was sequenced was PBMCs. These receptors were obtained from a woman in her 30s in good health and CMV-seropositive.

V is TRBV6-1 and J is TRBJ2-3; D ambiguous. Germline V gene data show CDR1 as MNHNS and CDR2 as SASEGT. CDR3 length equals 11 residues. Trimming stripped 8 bases from V and 0 bases from J, with 3 bases between. The chain's CDR3 is CASRSTDTQYF. CDR3 DNA: TGTGCCAGCCGTAGCACAGATACGCAGTATTTT.

V and J are TRBV7-9 and TRBJ1-6; 9 nucleotides agree with TRBD1. This CDR3 is 18 amino acids long. CDR1 is SEHNR and CDR2 is FQNEAQ in the germline V gene (reference sequence). The trim removed 5 bases at V and 7 bases at J, leaving 15 bases unmatched. DNA of the CDR3: TGTGCCAGCAGCCCCACACCTGGGACAGGGAAGGGAAATTCACCCCTCCACTTT. It codes for CASSPTPGTGKGNSPLHF.

The J gene is TRBJ2-1, the V gene TRBV5-6; 7 bases are shared with TRBD1. This CDR3 has 15 amino acids. V lost 2 bases and J lost 4; bases outside the gene matches: 6. The germline CDR1 and CDR2 sequences are SGHDT and YYEEEE. The DNA for the CDR3 is TGTGCCAGCAGCTTAGGTGGACAGGTATACAATGAGCAGTTCTTC. Protein: CASSLGGQVYNEQFF. The variable domain in full, with the rest retrieved from reference TRBV5-6 and TRBJ2-1, is DAGVTQSPTHLIKTRGQQVTLRCSPKSGHDTVSWYQQALGQGPQFIFQYYEEEERQRGNFPDRFSGHQFPNYSSELNVNALLLGDSALYLCASSLGGQVYNEQFFGPGTRLTVL.

The V call is TRBV4-1, the J call TRBJ2-7; a possible D gene is TRBD1 (6 bases). The length of the CDR3 is 15 residues. Germline V gene lookup returns CDR1 MGHRA and CDR2 YSYEKL. The V end lost 1 base, the J end lost 2 bases, and 12 bases lay between the germline ends. CDR3 residues: CASSQARQAAYEQYF. The CDR3 DNA reads as TGCGCCAGCAGCCAAGCCAGACAGGCCGCCTACGAGCAGTACTTC.

This CDR3 is CASRVPSPYNEQFF. CDR3 DNA: TGTGCCAGCCGAGTCCCCTCCCCCTACAATGAGCAGTTCTTC. This chain uses TRBV28 with TRBJ2-1; D remains ambiguous. The V end was cut by 8 bases, the J end by 2 bases, with 13 bases between. The CDR3 is 14 residues long. Per the germline V gene, CDR1 is MDHEN and CDR2 is SYDVKM.

V and J are TRBV19 and TRBJ2-7; tentatively, D is TRBD1 (5 bases). Germline CDR1 reads LNHDA; CDR2 reads SQIVND (reference sequence). The CDR3 has 12 amino acids. V lost 6 bases, J lost 3 bases, and 9 bases lay in between. The CDR3 here is CASSQTGYEQYF. CDR3 DNA sequence: TGTGCCAGTAGCCAAACAGGCTACGAGCAGTACTTC.

The genes are TRBV7-2 and TRBJ1-4; 7 positions agree with TRBD1. Germline lookup yields CDR1 SGHTA and CDR2 FQGNSA. V shed 1 base and J 5 bases; nucleotides not matched to a gene: 4. CDR3 length: 15 residues. Written as DNA, the CDR3 is TGTGCCAGCAGCTTAGTTTCACAGGGGAATGAAAAACTGTTTTTT. Protein product: CASSLVSQGNEKLFF.

The gene calls are TRBV6-5 and TRBJ1-6, with D uncertain. V was shortened by 6 bases and J by 9 bases, with 18 bases between the two germline ends. Germline V gene sequence: CDR1 MNHEY, CDR2 SVGAGI. This CDR3 contains 15 residues. The CDR3 nucleotides read TGTGCCAGCAGAAGGAGCGGGGTGGTAAGTTCACCCCTCCACTTT. Protein product: CASRRSGVVSSPLHF.

The chain uses TRBV6-5 and TRBJ2-1; 9 bases line up with TRBD2. Germline lookup yields CDR1 MNHEY and CDR2 SVGAGI. The CDR3 has 15 residues. V lost 2 bases and J lost 7; bases outside the gene matches: 6. The CDR3 DNA reads as TGTGCCAGCAGTTACCGGCGGGGGGGAGGGAATGAGCAGTTCTTC. Its protein is CASSYRRGGGNEQFF.

J is TRBJ1-5 and V is TRBV27; tentative D call: TRBD1 (6 bases). V lost 8 bases and J 1 base, leaving 15 bases between the germline ends. This CDR3 contains 15 residues. Germline CDR1 MNHEY, CDR2 SMNVEV (reference sequence). The CDR3: CASSGGAWSNQPQHF. CDR3 sequence (DNA): TGTGCCAGCTCGGGGGGCGCGTGGAGCAATCAGCCCCAGCATTTT.

J is TRBJ1-5 and V is TRBV6-1; TRBD1 is a possible D gene (6 bases). There are 14 residues in the CDR3. V dropped 4 bases and J dropped 5 bases, with 12 bases sitting between them. Per the germline V gene, CDR1 is MNHNS and CDR2 is SASEGT. CDR3 region: CASSATGRDQPQHF. DNA of the CDR3: TGTGCCAGCAGTGCAACAGGGAGGGATCAGCCCCAGCATTTT.

The chain combines TRBV4-1 with TRBJ1-2; the D gene is possibly TRBD1 (6 bases). Germline values: CDR1 MGHRA, CDR2 YSYEKL. CDR3 length: 19 residues. The V gene lost 0 bases and the J gene lost 3 bases, with 23 bases spanning the gap. The CDR3, as DNA: TGCGCCAGCAGCCAAGAATTTCGAGGATCCGGGGGGCTTGACTATGGCTACACCTTC. It specifies CASSQEFRGSGGLDYGYTF.

This chain connects TRBV6-5 to TRBJ2-7, with 7 bases lining up with TRBD1. The J segment lost 2 bases and the V segment lost 4 bases, leaving 2 bases of the junction unmatched. The germline V gene encodes CDR1 MNHEY and CDR2 SVGAGI. The CDR3 spans 13 residues. The DNA of the CDR3 is TGTGCCAGCAGTTCGGGACAGACCTACGAGCAGTACTTC. Translating gives CASSSGQTYEQYF.

As concerns this clone: This specimen includes other DNA sequences encoding the same CDR3. This chain uses TRBV19 with TRBJ1-1; D perhaps matches TRBD1 (5 bases). With 5 bases removed from V and 1 base from J, the gap between germline ends came to 8 bases. The CDR3 spans 13 residues. CDR1 LNHDA and CDR2 SQIVND come from the germline V gene (reference sequence). The CDR3 here is CASSRQRNTEAFF. The CDR3 nucleotides read TGTGCCAGTAGTCGACAGAGGAACACTGAAGCTTTCTTT.

This chain uses TRBV5-1 with TRBJ2-1; no reliable D call. The V and J ends lost 0 bases and 5 bases respectively, with 6 bases between them. Germline CDR1 is SGHRS and CDR2 is YFSETQ. The CDR3 totals 13 residues. CDR3 sequence (DNA): TGCGCCAGCAGCTTGGCCGGAGACAATGAGCAGTTCTTC. It is translated as CASSLAGDNEQFF.

The V gene is TRBV5-1, the J gene TRBJ2-2, with a weak D call TRBD1 (8 bases). The CDR3 extends over 16 amino acids. Germline V gene lookup returns CDR1 SGHRS and CDR2 YFSETQ. V was cut by 0 bases and J by 6 bases, with 15 bases left in between. Here the CDR3 DNA reads TGCGCCAGCAGCTTGGACAGGGGGGGGTTCTCCGGGGAGCTGTTTTTT. Translation gives CASSLDRGGFSGELFF. Using reference TRBV5-1 and TRBJ2-2 for the parts outside the CDR3, the full variable domain is KAGVTQTPRYLIKTRGQQVTLSCSPISGHRSVSWYQQTPGQGLQFLFEYFSETQRNKGNFPGRFSGRQFSNSRSEMNVSTLELGDSALYLCASSLDRGGFSGELFFGEGSRLTVL.

V gene TRBV6-5 combines with J gene TRBJ1-2; D may be TRBD1 (6 bases). The CDR3 extends over 12 amino acids. V lost 6 bases, J lost 8 bases, and 13 bases lay in between. In germline, CDR1 is MNHEY, CDR2 SVGAGI. This CDR3 is CASRQGLGGYTF. DNA of the CDR3: TGTGCCAGCAGACAGGGCTTGGGGGGCTACACCTTC.

This chain uses TRBV30 with TRBJ2-7; TRBD2 agrees at 7 bases. Germline trimming cut 3 bases from V and 5 bases from J; bases unmatched to any gene: 4. The CDR3 is 12 residues long. Germline assignment: CDR1 GTSNPN and CDR2 SVGIG (reference sequence). In DNA form, the CDR3 reads TGTGCCTGGAGCGACGGGACTAACGAGCAGTACTTC. Translating it yields CAWSDGTNEQYF.

This chain joins TRBV5-1 and TRBJ1-4; TRBD1 aligns across 9 bases. Per the germline V gene, CDR1 is SGHRS and CDR2 is YFSETQ. V shed 0 bases, J shed 5 bases, and the junction held 2 bases outside the gene matches. This CDR3 has 15 amino acids. Here the CDR3 DNA reads TGCGCCAGCAGCTTGGTCGGACAGGGGAATGAAAAACTGTTTTTT. Translated: CASSLVGQGNEKLFF.

The V gene is TRBV19, the J gene TRBJ1-3; possible D gene TRBD1, 5 bases. Germline CDR1 and CDR2: LNHDA and SQIVND (reference sequence). The CDR3 runs 14 residues. Trimming shortened V by 1 base and J by 2 bases, and 6 bases separated the two germline ends. CDR3 nucleotide sequence: TGTGCCAGTAGTATAGTAGGGGCTGGAAACACCATATATTTT. It encodes CASSIVGAGNTIYF.

The chain recombines TRBV19 with TRBJ1-1; unclear D gene. CDR3 length: 13 residues. CDR1 and CDR2 from the germline V gene are LNHDA and SQIVND (reference sequence). Trimming pared 7 bases from V and 3 bases from J, leaving 12 bases between. The CDR3 DNA is TGTGCCAGTAATTTTGGACTTGACACTGAAGCTTTCTTT. It yields the protein CASNFGLDTEAFF. Based on the CDR3 plus reference TRBV19 and TRBJ1-1, the full variable domain is DGGITQSPKYLFRKEGQNVTLSCEQNLNHDAMYWYRQDPGQGLRLIYYSQIVNDFQKGDIAEGYSVSREKKESFPLTVTSAQKNPTAFYLCASNFGLDTEAFFGQGTRLTVV.